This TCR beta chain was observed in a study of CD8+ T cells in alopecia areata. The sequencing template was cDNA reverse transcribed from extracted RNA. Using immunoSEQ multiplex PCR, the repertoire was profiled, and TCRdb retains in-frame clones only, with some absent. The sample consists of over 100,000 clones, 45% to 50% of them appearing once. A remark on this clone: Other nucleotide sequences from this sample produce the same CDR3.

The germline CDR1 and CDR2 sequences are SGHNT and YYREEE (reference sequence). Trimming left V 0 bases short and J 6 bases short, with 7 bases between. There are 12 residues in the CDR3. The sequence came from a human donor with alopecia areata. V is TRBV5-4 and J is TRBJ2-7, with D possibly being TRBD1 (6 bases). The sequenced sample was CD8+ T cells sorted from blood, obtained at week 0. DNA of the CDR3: TGTGCCAGCAGCTTGGGAGGGGGCGAGCAGTACTTC. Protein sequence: CASSLGGGEQYF.